One and the same sample provided the 15 T cell receptor beta chains below, sequenced in a study of technical replicates of blood from a handful of donors. The data were produced by immunoSEQ multiplex PCR, yet TCRdb's version contains in-frame clones alone and is incomplete. Found here are 85,000 to 100,000 clones, around 95% of them singletons; the top ten hold approximately 0.26%. The sequencing sample was made of T cells isolated from PBMCs. These TCRs come from a human donor in good health.

The V call is TRBV5-1, the J call TRBJ2-2; 10 nucleotides agree with TRBD1. The germline gives CDR1 SGHRS, CDR2 YFSETQ. Unmatched junction bases numbered 4, after V lost 0 bases and J lost 5 bases. The CDR3 runs to 16 residues. In DNA form, the CDR3 reads TGCGCCAGCAGCTTGGCGGGGACAGGGGTAACCGGGGAGCTGTTTTTT. Translating gives CASSLAGTGVTGELFF.

V gene TRBV10-3 combines with J gene TRBJ2-5; a weak D match, TRBD1 (5 bases). Per the germline V gene, CDR1 is ENHRY and CDR2 is SYGVKD. CDR3 length: 11 residues. The V and J ends lost 11 bases and 2 bases respectively, with 9 bases between them. The CDR3 here is CASRQQETQYF. In DNA form, the CDR3 reads TGTGCCTCCAGACAGCAAGAGACCCAGTACTTC.

This clone was seen a single time. The rearrangement uses TRBV9 and TRBJ2-7, with TRBD1 as a possible D gene (5 bases). This CDR3 has 13 amino acids. Trimming removed 4 bases at V and 6 bases at J, with 14 bases between. Per germline, CDR1 SGDLS and CDR2 YYNGEE. This chain's CDR3 is CASSPWVGVEQYF. CDR3 bases: TGTGCCAGCAGCCCGTGGGTAGGGGTCGAGCAGTACTTC.

Here the CDR3 DNA reads TGCGCCAGCAAGGGTAGCGGGGGTGGCTACGAGCAGTACTTC. Its protein is CASKGSGGGYEQYF. The chain recombines TRBV4-1 with TRBJ2-7; 9 bases fit TRBD2. Losses at the gene ends were 7 bases for V and 3 bases for J; bases not matched to a gene: 7. The V gene's germline CDR1 is MGHRA and CDR2 YSYEKL. The CDR3 has 14 residues.

The rearrangement uses TRBV6-5 and TRBJ1-5; 10 bases line up with TRBD1. The J segment lost 2 bases and the V segment lost 3 bases, leaving 4 bases of the junction unmatched. Germline CDR1 reads MNHEY; CDR2 reads SVGAGI. CDR3 length: 16 amino acids. The DNA for the CDR3 is TGTGCCAGCAGTTATTCGGGGACAGGGGGCAATCAGCCCCAGCATTTT. Its protein product is CASSYSGTGGNQPQHF.

The rearrangement links TRBV19 to TRBJ2-5; D is perhaps TRBD2 (5 bases). The CDR3 has 15 residues. V gave up 3 bases and J gave up 5 bases, with 16 bases separating them. Per germline, CDR1 LNHDA and CDR2 SQIVND (reference sequence). CDR3 sequence: CASSIDSVRRETQYF. CDR3 coding DNA: TGTGCCAGTAGTATCGATAGCGTCCGGAGGGAGACCCAGTACTTC.

This chain connects TRBV30 to TRBJ2-3; 9 nucleotides agree with TRBD2. This CDR3 is 13 amino acids long. J lost 6 bases, V lost 0 bases, and 1 base had no gene match. The germline gives CDR1 GTSNPN, CDR2 SVGIG (reference sequence). The CDR3 sequence is CAWSVTSGDTQYF. For the CDR3, the DNA is TGTGCCTGGAGTGTAACTAGCGGGGATACGCAGTATTTT.

The chain links TRBV5-4 to TRBJ1-1, with D unclear. The V gene lost 0 bases and the J gene lost 1 base, with 10 bases spanning the gap. Germline loops: CDR1 SGHNT, CDR2 YYREEE (reference sequence). This CDR3 has 15 amino acids. Here the CDR3 DNA reads TGTGCCAGCAGCTTGGGGTTCGAGGGGAACACTGAAGCTTTCTTT. It is translated as CASSLGFEGNTEAFF.

The gene calls are TRBV2 and TRBJ2-1; TRBD2 agrees at 9 bases. Germline V gene data show CDR1 as SNHLY and CDR2 as FYNNEI. This CDR3 is built from 15 residues. The ends lost 1 base at V and 8 bases at J; junction bases unmatched: 6. The chain's CDR3 is CASSEGGGRAYEQFF. CDR3 nucleotide sequence: TGTGCCAGCAGTGAAGGAGGCGGGAGGGCCTATGAGCAGTTCTTC.

J is TRBJ2-7 and V is TRBV7-8, with D possibly matching TRBD1 (6 bases). CDR3 length: 15 residues. Trimming removed 7 bases from V and 2 bases from J, with 18 bases in between. Germline V CDR1 and CDR2: SGHVS, FQNEAQ. The CDR3, as DNA: TGTGCCAGCACCTACTCGGACAGAGTAGCCTACGAGCAGTACTTC. Residues: CASTYSDRVAYEQYF.

The genes are TRBV28 and TRBJ1-1; TRBD1 is a possible D gene (5 bases). This CDR3 is 15 amino acids long. Germline-derived CDR1 and CDR2 are MDHEN and SYDVKM. Trimming took 2 bases from V and 3 from J, leaving 13 bases between them. The DNA for the CDR3 is TGTGCCAGCAGTTTAGGTCAGGGTACATACACTGAAGCTTTCTTT. Encoded protein: CASSLGQGTYTEAFF.

This chain links TRBV7-3 with TRBJ2-5; D is uncertain. The germline CDR1 and CDR2 sequences are SGHTA and FQGTGA. The CDR3 consists of 13 residues. Trimming removed 1 base at V and 3 bases at J, with 6 bases between. As DNA, the CDR3 is TGTGCCAGCAGCTTAAACTCGGAAGAGACCCAGTACTTC. This sequence encodes CASSLNSEETQYF.

This clone was recorded a few times. The gene calls are TRBV6-1 and TRBJ1-1; 8 nucleotides align to TRBD1. V was clipped by 2 bases and J by 5 bases; unmatched bases: 7. Germline V gene sequence: CDR1 MNHNS, CDR2 SASEGT. The CDR3 consists of 15 residues. CDR3: CASSESRGRGTEAFF. The CDR3, as DNA: TGTGCCAGCAGTGAATCCAGGGGGCGCGGTACTGAAGCTTTCTTT.

This clone was recorded once. The chain employs TRBV5-1 and TRBJ1-4; D possibly corresponds to TRBD1 (6 bases). Germline values: CDR1 SGHRS, CDR2 YFSETQ. This CDR3 spans 20 amino acids. V was shortened by 4 bases and J by 6 bases, with 31 bases between the two germline ends. The CDR3 nucleotides are TGCGCCAGCAGCAGCTTCAGTGGACAGCAGAACGTCCCCTCTGATGAAAAACTGTTTTTT. Encoded protein: CASSSFSGQQNVPSDEKLFF. Looking up the rest from reference TRBV5-1 and TRBJ1-4 gives the full variable domain: KAGVTQTPRYLIKTRGQQVTLSCSPISGHRSVSWYQQTPGQGLQFLFEYFSETQRNKGNFPGRFSGRQFSNSRSEMNVSTLELGDSALYLCASSSFSGQQNVPSDEKLFFGSGTQLSVL.

The chain joins TRBV5-1 to TRBJ2-7, with 9 bases identical to TRBD1. This CDR3 is 14 amino acids long. CDR1 and CDR2 from the germline V gene are SGHRS and YFSETQ. With V trimmed by 5 bases and J by 2 bases, 5 bases remained unmatched. The CDR3 nucleotides are TGCGCCAGCAGAGCCGGGACAGGGCCCTACGAGCAGTACTTC. Its translation is CASRAGTGPYEQYF.